What follows are 11 T cell receptor beta chains derived from one specimen sequenced in a study of monozygotic twins with inflammatory bowel disease. TCRdb re-called the 5' RACE reads; one entry per CDR3 protein, DNA not given. The sample has hundreds of thousands of distinct CDR3 sequences; the top ten hold 2.4%. Sequenced: blood. The receptors were gathered from a human donor with ulcerative colitis or Crohn's disease, or a healthy co-twin of an affected twin (not recorded which).

The chain employs TRBV5-1 and TRBJ2-1; TCRdb reports TRBD1, a call that lacks DNA to check it against. Germline V lookup: CDR1 SGHRS, CDR2 YFSETQ. This CDR3 comprises 16 residues. CDR3 amino acids: CPSSLGRGQNYNEQFF.

This chain joins TRBV1 and TRBJ1-5. TRBV1 is a documented pseudogene. The CDR3 has 15 residues. CDR3: CTSSQDRFQNQPQHF.

This chain joins TRBV5-1 and TRBJ2-3. Per germline, CDR1 SGHRS and CDR2 YFSETQ. The CDR3 spans 16 residues. The CDR3 loop reads CASSLAGQTNINTQYF.

V and J are TRBV19 and TRBJ2-3; TCRdb outputs TRBD1, but without DNA this stays unchecked. Germline V lookup: CDR1 LNHDA, CDR2 SQIVND (reference sequence). This CDR3 has 15 residues. CDR3 protein: CASGGGAISTDTQYF.

V gene TRBV4-2 combines with J gene TRBJ2-7. The CDR3 is made up of 15 amino acids. The V gene's germline CDR1 is LGHNA and CDR2 YNFKEQ. CDR3 loop: CASSQVVSSSYEQYF.

The gene calls are TRBV27 and TRBJ2-2; TCRdb selects TRBD1, and the lack of DNA leaves this call unchecked. The CDR3 sequence is 13 residues long. Germline values: CDR1 MNHEY, CDR2 SMNVEV (reference sequence). The CDR3 spells CASRPGGTGELFF.

This chain uses TRBV4-2 with TRBJ1-1; the D gene TCRdb calls, TRBD1, cannot be checked with no DNA. Germline-derived CDR1 and CDR2 are LGHNA and YNFKEQ. The CDR3 totals 15 residues. This chain's CDR3 is CASSHSDRGHTEAFF.

The chain combines TRBV20-1 with TRBJ2-1; TCRdb's assignment of TRBD2 cannot be checked, as there is no DNA. The CDR3 is 19 amino acids. The germline V gene has CDR1 DFQATT and CDR2 SNEGSKA (reference sequence). The CDR3 sequence is CSVGYPPRLAGGGYNEQFF.

The chain couples TRBV14 to TRBJ2-4. This CDR3 has 16 amino acids. Germline V gives CDR1 SGHDN, CDR2 FVKESK. CDR3 amino acids: CASSQESSLAKNIQYF. The full variable domain, rest sourced from reference TRBV14 and TRBJ2-4, is EAGVTQFPSHSVIEKGQTVTLRCDPISGHDNLYWYRRVMGKEIKFLLHFVKESKQDESGMPNNRFLAERTGGTYSTLKVQPAELEDSGVYFCASSQESSLAKNIQYFGAGTRLSVL.

The chain recombines TRBV7-7 with TRBJ2-5; lacking DNA, the TRBD1 call made by TCRdb goes unchecked. The CDR3 sequence is 16 residues long. Germline V gene sequence: CDR1 SSHAT, CDR2 FNYEAQ (reference sequence). CDR3 sequence reads: CASSSGRRVAGETQYF.

The chain is built from TRBV19 and TRBJ2-6; no DNA is available, so the TRBD1 call from TCRdb remains unchecked. Germline loops: CDR1 LNHDA, CDR2 SQIVND (reference sequence). This CDR3 is built from 15 residues. The CDR3 loop is CASNRGASGANVLTF.